Sequencing of this T cell receptor beta chain was carried out in a study of regulatory T cells in long-lasting Graves disease. Study-wide background: Antithyroid drugs had been taken by newly diagnosed Graves' patients for under 3 months.

The V gene end was trimmed by 8 bases and the J gene end by 0 bases; junction bases not matched to a gene: 6. Per germline, CDR1 LNHDA and CDR2 SQIVND (reference sequence). This CDR3 spans 14 amino acids. The time point denotes: newly diagnosed GD, antithyroid drugs for less than 3 months. From PBMCs, RNA was extracted and then used to make the TCR library. This clonotype was recorded many times. TCR beta libraries were built with iRepertoire HTBI primers and Arm-PCR of CDR3 regions. TCRdb reprocessed the multiplex PCR reads with MiXCR, giving one entry per CDR3 protein. This table has some 490,000 distinct CDR3 sequences, about 12% appearing once. A further study also used this sample, focusing on T cells in Graves' hyperthyroidism and ophthalmopathy.

The rearrangement links TRBV19 to TRBJ1-1, with TRBD1 matching over 7 bases. Here the sequenced sample was peripheral blood mononuclear cells (PBMCs), taken at new diagnosis, from a patient treated with antithyroid drugs. This sequence originates from a young woman with Graves disease. The CDR3 protein is CASALQGVNTEAFF. The CDR3 DNA is TGTGCCAGTGCTCTCCAGGGGGTGAACACTGAAGCTTTCTTT.